One and the same sample provided the 18 T cell receptor beta chains below, sequenced in a study of blood T cells in healthy people across ages. Together with a sample-barcoded 5' primer, a J-beta primer mix was included in a second PCR lasting roughly 6 to 12 cycles. TCRdb itself ran the 5' RACE reads through MiXCR, one entry per CDR3 protein. Here the sample spans about 1,800,000 distinct CDR3 sequences, 28% being singletons. Sequenced material: blood. The receptor source for this set is a woman in her 30s in good health.

There are many counts of this clonotype. The chain has TRBV11-2 and TRBJ1-2, with 12 bases aligning to TRBD1. Per the germline V gene, CDR1 is SGHAT and CDR2 is FQNNGV. The CDR3 totals 19 residues. V was clipped by 3 bases and J by 3 bases; unmatched bases: 14. CDR3 in DNA: TGTGCCAGCAGCTTTCCCACCCGGGACAGGGGGCAATCGGACTATGGCTACACCTTC. The encoded protein is CASSFPTRDRGQSDYGYTF.

This clonotype was counted once. The genes are TRBV2 and TRBJ2-3; D might be TRBD2 (6 bases). V gave up 9 bases and J gave up 1 base, with 14 bases separating them. In germline, CDR1 is SNHLY, CDR2 FYNNEI. The CDR3 runs to 14 residues. The CDR3 reads CASRLVGGTDTQYF. The CDR3 region has the DNA TGTGCCAGTAGACTAGTGGGAGGCACAGATACGCAGTATTTT.

The table lists this clonotype with a few counts. The rearrangement links TRBV24-1 to TRBJ2-3, with D perhaps TRBD2 (6 bases). The V gene's germline CDR1 is KGHDR and CDR2 SFDVKD. The CDR3 is 13 residues long. V shed 3 bases and J shed 6 bases, with 9 bases lying between them. CDR3 amino acids: CATSDELADTQYF. CDR3 in DNA: TGTGCCACCAGTGATGAACTAGCTGATACGCAGTATTTT.

This clonotype has just a few counts. The rearrangement joins TRBV20-1 to TRBJ1-5, with D maybe TRBD1 (6 bases). The V gene lost 3 bases and the J gene lost 5 bases, with 11 bases spanning the gap. Germline loops: CDR1 DFQATT, CDR2 SNEGSKA (reference sequence). The CDR3 consists of 13 residues. The CDR3 DNA sequence: TGCAGTGCTAGGGAGACAGGCGATCAGCCCCAGCATTTT. Protein: CSARETGDQPQHF.

This clonotype was seen at least ten times. The chain couples TRBV28 to TRBJ2-4; D may be TRBD1 (6 bases). There are 14 residues in the CDR3. Germline CDR1 MDHEN, CDR2 SYDVKM. Between the trimmed V and J ends, which lost 4 bases and 8 bases, there was a span of 15 bases. This CDR3 reads CASSYTGSGDIQYF. CDR3 DNA sequence: TGTGCCAGCAGTTATACAGGGTCTGGCGACATTCAGTACTTC.

This clonotype showed up many times. J is TRBJ1-1 and V is TRBV11-2, with D unclear. The CDR3 runs 14 residues. Trimming left V 5 bases short and J 7 bases short, with 17 bases between. CDR1 is SGHAT and CDR2 is FQNNGV in the germline V gene. CDR3 sequence reads: CASSDQPLNDEAFF. DNA for the CDR3: TGTGCCAGCAGCGATCAACCCCTAAACGATGAAGCTTTCTTT.

Comments on this clonotype: A read error may explain this, as a much larger clone is one base away. The CDR3 loop is CASSLVSTSEQYF. The CDR3 DNA follows: TGCGCCAGCAGCTTGGTATCAACGAGTGAGCAGTACTTC. V gene TRBV5-1 combines with J gene TRBJ2-4, with unresolved D. The CDR3 covers 13 residues. The V and J ends lost 0 bases and 13 bases respectively, with 14 bases between them. The germline V gene encodes CDR1 SGHRS and CDR2 YFSETQ.

This sequence joins TRBV12-5 and TRBJ2-4; possibly TRBD1 or TRBD2 for D (6 bases each). Germline-derived CDR1 and CDR2 are LGHNT and FRNRAP. This CDR3 has 17 amino acids. Trimming took 4 bases from V and 8 from J, leaving 24 bases between them. The CDR3 region has the DNA TGTGCTAGTGGTTGGGGGGCGAGGGCCAGCGAGGTGGACATTCAGTACTTC. Translated, it gives CASGWGARASEVDIQYF.

The V and J genes are TRBV14 and TRBJ2-7; TRBD2 matches 8 bases. This CDR3 contains 18 residues. With 4 bases clipped from V and 1 base from J, the junction kept 15 bases outside the gene matches. Per germline, CDR1 SGHDN and CDR2 FVKESK. The CDR3 bases are TGTGCCAGCAGCCCGGGGATGCAGCGGGGGACAAATTCCTACGAGCAGTACTTC. Translation gives CASSPGMQRGTNSYEQYF.

This clonotype was counted between two and nine times. V gene TRBV5-6 combines with J gene TRBJ2-1, with TRBD2 identical over 10 bases. This CDR3 contains 13 residues. The germline V gene has CDR1 SGHDT and CDR2 YYEEEE. J gave up 15 bases and V 3 bases, and 9 bases lay outside the gene matches. CDR3 nucleotides: TGTGCCAGCAGCTCCACTAGCGGGGAGTGGCTGTTCTTC. This gives the protein CASSSTSGEWLFF.

This clonotype has a count of ten or more. The V call is TRBV6-2 or TRBV6-3, the J call TRBJ2-7; TRBD1 matches 8 bases. V shed 6 bases and J 6 bases; nucleotides not matched to a gene: 7. The CDR3 is made up of 13 amino acids. The germline CDR1 and CDR2 sequences are MNHEY and SVGEGT. The CDR3 loop is CASRPRTGREQYF. The CDR3 DNA is TGTGCCAGCAGGCCGAGGACAGGGCGCGAGCAGTACTTC.

This clonotype came up a few times. The chain employs TRBV6-4 and TRBJ1-2; D is perhaps TRBD1 (5 bases). Trimming left V 6 bases short and J 8 bases short, with 10 bases between. Germline V gene data show CDR1 as MRHNA and CDR2 as SNTAGT. The CDR3 contains 11 residues. The CDR3 nucleotides are TGTGCCAGCAGCACAGGTTCCGGCTACACCTTC. It is translated as CASSTGSGYTF.

The genes are TRBV11-2 and TRBJ2-1, with 13 bases fitting TRBD2. CDR3 length: 15 residues. From germline, CDR1 is SGHAT and CDR2 FQNNGV. J lost 9 bases, V lost 5 bases, and 7 bases had no gene match. The CDR3 nucleotides are TGTGCCAGCAGCCTTGGACTAGCGGGAGTAGTTGAGCAGTTCTTC. Its translation: CASSLGLAGVVEQFF.

This CDR3 reads CSAMVDEQFF. The DNA of the CDR3 is TGCAGTGCCATGGTGGATGAGCAGTTCTTC. V and J are TRBV20-1 and TRBJ2-1; D is undetermined. V dropped 6 bases and J dropped 8 bases, with 8 bases sitting between them. CDR1 and CDR2 from the germline V gene are DFQATT and SNEGSKA (reference sequence). The CDR3 is made up of 10 amino acids.

This clonotype has more than one count but fewer than ten. V gene TRBV6-2 or TRBV6-3 combines with J gene TRBJ2-4; D may be TRBD1 (5 bases). Trimming removed 6 bases at V and 7 bases at J, with 13 bases between. The CDR3 spans 13 residues. CDR1 and CDR2 (germline): MNHEY, SVGEGT. The CDR3 loop reads CASSPGQVNIQYF. The DNA for the CDR3 is TGTGCCAGCAGCCCCGGACAAGTCAACATTCAGTACTTC.

The genes are TRBV5-1 and TRBJ1-6, with D possibly being TRBD1 (5 bases). Trimming left V 6 bases short and J 8 bases short, with 12 bases between. The CDR3 is made up of 13 amino acids. CDR1 is SGHRS, CDR2 YFSETQ, per germline. CDR3 region: CASTGEGDSPLHF. The CDR3 nucleotides are TGCGCCAGCACCGGGGAAGGGGATTCACCCCTCCACTTT.

The V call is TRBV7-2, the J call TRBJ1-5; no firm D call. Looked up from germline, CDR1 is SGHTA and CDR2 is FQGNSA. The CDR3 has 12 residues. The V and J ends lost 0 bases and 7 bases respectively, with 4 bases between them. This CDR3 reads CASSLALQPQHF. Here the CDR3 DNA reads TGTGCCAGCAGCTTAGCATTGCAGCCCCAGCATTTT.

About this clonotype itself: The conserved final phenylalanine or tryptophan is absent from the CDR3, which likely points to a read error. This chain joins TRBV3-1 and TRBJ2-5; TRBD2 agrees at 8 bases. The ends lost 2 bases at V and 2 bases at J; junction bases unmatched: 10. The CDR3 runs 17 residues. Germline V CDR1 and CDR2: LGHDT, YNNKEL (reference sequence). The CDR3 here is CASSQRMTSGGQETQYG. The CDR3 bases are TGTGCCAGCAGCCAACGGATGACCAGCGGGGGACAAGAGACCCAGTACGGC.